These 3 T cell receptor beta chains were all obtained from the same sample, sequenced in a study of PD-L1 blockade in urothelial cancer. Time point meaning: pretreatment peripheral blood. Profiling relied on immunoSEQ multiplex PCR, and the TCRdb table lists in-frame clones only, not all of them. The table has tens of thousands of clones, around 84% seen once. The sequencing used PBMCs, collected around atezolizumab (anti-PD-L1) treatment. Receptors originate from a man aged 60 to 75 with urothelial cancer.

This clone was observed once. The chain is built from TRBV27 and TRBJ2-5; 13 nucleotides agree with TRBD2. The CDR3 consists of 18 residues. Germline V lookup: CDR1 MNHEY, CDR2 SMNVEV (reference sequence). Trimming removed 4 bases from V and 2 bases from J; junction bases left unmatched: 10. The CDR3 region is CASSWGTSGARLQETQYF. CDR3 DNA: TGTGCCAGCAGTTGGGGGACTAGCGGGGCCCGGTTGCAAGAGACCCAGTACTTC.

This chain's CDR3 is CASSGMLGTGLTGELFF. CDR3 coding DNA: TGTGCCAGCAGCGGCATGCTGGGGACAGGGCTCACCGGGGAGCTGTTTTTT. The V call is TRBV7-9, the J call TRBJ2-2, with TRBD1 identical over 9 bases. This CDR3 has 17 residues. V trimming: 5 bases; J trimming: 4 bases; junction bases outside the gene matches: 11. The V gene's germline CDR1 is SEHNR and CDR2 FQNEAQ (reference sequence).

This chain links TRBV12-2 with TRBJ1-4; the DNA was not compared with TRBD1, the D call given in the table. TRBV12-2 is given as a pseudogene. The CDR3 has 19 residues. The CDR3 here is CASRLEGQTSYATNEKLFF. DNA of the CDR3: TGTGCAAGTCGCTTAGAGGGGCAGACCTCCTATGCAACTAATGAAAAACTGTTTTTT.